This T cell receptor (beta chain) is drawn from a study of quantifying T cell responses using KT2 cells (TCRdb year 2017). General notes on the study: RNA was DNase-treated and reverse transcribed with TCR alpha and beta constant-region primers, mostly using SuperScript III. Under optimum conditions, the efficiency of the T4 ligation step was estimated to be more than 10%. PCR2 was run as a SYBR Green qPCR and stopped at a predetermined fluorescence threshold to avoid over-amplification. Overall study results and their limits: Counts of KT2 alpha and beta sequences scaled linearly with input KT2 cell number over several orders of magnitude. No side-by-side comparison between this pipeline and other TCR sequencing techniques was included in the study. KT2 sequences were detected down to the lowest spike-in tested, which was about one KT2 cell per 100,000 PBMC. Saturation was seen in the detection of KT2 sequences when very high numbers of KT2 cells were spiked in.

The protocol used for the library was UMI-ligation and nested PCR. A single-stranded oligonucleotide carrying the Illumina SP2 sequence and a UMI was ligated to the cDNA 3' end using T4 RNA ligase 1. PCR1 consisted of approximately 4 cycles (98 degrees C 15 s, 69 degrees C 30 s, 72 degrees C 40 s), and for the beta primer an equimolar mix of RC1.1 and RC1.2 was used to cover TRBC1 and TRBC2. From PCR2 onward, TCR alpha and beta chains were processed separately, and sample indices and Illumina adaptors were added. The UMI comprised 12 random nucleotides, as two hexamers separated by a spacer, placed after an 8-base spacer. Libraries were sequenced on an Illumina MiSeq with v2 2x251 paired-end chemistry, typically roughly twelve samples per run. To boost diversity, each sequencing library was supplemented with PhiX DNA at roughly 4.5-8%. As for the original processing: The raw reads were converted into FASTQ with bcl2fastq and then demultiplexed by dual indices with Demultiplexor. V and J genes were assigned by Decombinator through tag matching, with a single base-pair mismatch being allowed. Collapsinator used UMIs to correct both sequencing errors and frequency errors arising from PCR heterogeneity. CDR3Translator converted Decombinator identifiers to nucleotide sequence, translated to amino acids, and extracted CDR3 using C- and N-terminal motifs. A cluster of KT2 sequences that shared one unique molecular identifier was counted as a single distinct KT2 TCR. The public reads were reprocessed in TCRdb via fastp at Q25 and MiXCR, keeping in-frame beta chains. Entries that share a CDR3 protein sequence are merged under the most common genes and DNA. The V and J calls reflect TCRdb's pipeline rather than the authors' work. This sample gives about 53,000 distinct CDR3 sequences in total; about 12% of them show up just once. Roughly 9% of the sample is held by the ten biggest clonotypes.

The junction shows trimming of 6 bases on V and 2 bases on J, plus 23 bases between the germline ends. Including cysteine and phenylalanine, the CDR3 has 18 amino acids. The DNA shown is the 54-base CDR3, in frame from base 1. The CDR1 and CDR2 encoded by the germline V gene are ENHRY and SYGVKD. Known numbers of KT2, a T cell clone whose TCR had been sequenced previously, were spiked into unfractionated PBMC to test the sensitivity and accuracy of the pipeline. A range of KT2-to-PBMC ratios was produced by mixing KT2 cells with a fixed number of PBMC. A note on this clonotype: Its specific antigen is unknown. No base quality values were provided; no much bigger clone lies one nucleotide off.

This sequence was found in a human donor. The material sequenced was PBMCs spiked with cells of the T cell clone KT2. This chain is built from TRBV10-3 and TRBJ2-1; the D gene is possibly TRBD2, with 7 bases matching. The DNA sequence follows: TGTGCCATCAGCTCACAGGGATGGGAGCGGGATACCTACAATGAGCAGTTCTTC. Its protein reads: CAISSQGWERDTYNEQFF.